Sequencing of this T cell receptor beta chain was carried out in a study of blood T cell repertoires in COVID-19. As for the study in general: The analysed material was cDNA or gDNA that came from T cells, B-cell-depleted T cells, or PBMCs.

Cohort allocation depended upon clinical history that participants reported. The CDR3 has 17 residues. Germline lookup yields CDR1 LGHNA and CDR2 YNFKEQ. Trimming removed 0 bases from V and 3 bases from J, with 17 bases in between. This table comes from immunoSEQ multiplex PCR, and its TCRdb copy is limited to in-frame clones, with some not included. Among fewer than 200,000 clones, about four fifths were seen once, and the ten largest hold about an eighth. The TCR sequence derives from a man aged 45-60 years who had recovered from COVID-19. This sequence joins TRBV4-2 and TRBJ1-1; tentative D call: TRBD1 (6 bases). Material: PBMCs or T cells enriched from blood (not recorded which). The CDR3 reads CASSQESRGGTDTEAFF. The CDR3 nucleotides read TGTGCCAGCAGCCAAGAAAGTAGGGGGGGCACGGACACTGAAGCTTTCTTT.